Shown below are 29 T cell receptor beta chains from a single sample sequenced in a study of metastatic and nonmetastatic thyroid tumors (TCRdb year 2020). No treatment had been received by any patient before thyroid surgery. The library relied on PCR. Instrument used: Illumina HiSeq 4000. TCRdb cleaned the public reads at Q25 with fastp, built clones with MiXCR and kept in-frame beta chains. Counted in this sample were 20,000 to 25,000 clones; approximately 30% of them appeared once. Approximately 5.4% of the sample is taken by the ten largest. The sequencing sample was made of tumor tissue. These receptors all come from a female donor with papillary thyroid cancer or a benign thyroid nodule (not recorded which). Some clones in this sample may be carry-over from other donors' samples.

This clone was counted at least ten times. The chain combines TRBV18 with TRBJ1-5; 8 nucleotides line up with TRBD1. V lost 4 bases to trimming and J lost 2 bases; unmatched junction nucleotides: 10. The CDR3 contains 17 residues. Germline CDR1 reads KGHSH; CDR2 reads LQKENI. The DNA of the CDR3 is TGTGCCAGCTCACAAGACAGGGGAGACGGAGGCAATCAGCCCCAGCATTTT. This encodes CASSQDRGDGGNQPQHF.

This clone was seen more than once but under ten times. The chain employs TRBV7-3 and TRBJ2-5, with 9 bases fitting TRBD1. Losses at the gene ends were 5 bases for V and 4 bases for J; bases not matched to a gene: 5. Germline V gene lookup returns CDR1 SGHTA and CDR2 FQGTGA. The CDR3 covers 14 residues. As DNA, the CDR3 is TGTGCCAGCAGCGTTACAGGGGGCGCAGAGACCCAGTACTTC. Amino acid sequence: CASSVTGGAETQYF.

This clone was found many times. This chain joins TRBV20-1 and TRBJ1-5; possible D gene TRBD1, 6 bases. The CDR3 has 15 residues. The germline V and J ends were trimmed by 6 bases and 1 base, with 16 bases remaining between them. Germline V gene sequence: CDR1 DFQATT, CDR2 SNEGSKA (reference sequence). The CDR3: CSALPRTVSNQPQHF. In DNA form, the CDR3 reads TGCAGTGCCCTACCCCGGACAGTGAGCAATCAGCCCCAGCATTTT.

Concerning this clone itself: Given a much more abundant clone one base away, this may be a read error. As DNA, the CDR3 is TGTGCCAGCATTTCAAGGGTTTCTCGAACCGGGGAGCTGTTTTTT. Translated: CASISRVSRTGELFF. V gene TRBV28 combines with J gene TRBJ2-2; D is undetermined. In germline, CDR1 is MDHEN, CDR2 SYDVKM. CDR3 size: 15 residues. V was clipped by 7 bases and J by 5 bases, with 17 bases between them.

The V gene is TRBV5-1, the J gene TRBJ2-7; D remains ambiguous. This CDR3 region has 13 residues. Germline-derived CDR1 and CDR2 are SGHRS and YFSETQ. Trimming took off 4 bases at V and 0 bases at J, with 8 bases between the two ends. CDR3 DNA sequence: TGCGCCAGCAGCCCAAGGAGCTCCTACGAGCAGTACTTC. Its translation: CASSPRSSYEQYF. The whole variable domain, filled in from reference TRBV5-1 and TRBJ2-7, reads KAGVTQTPRYLIKTRGQQVTLSCSPISGHRSVSWYQQTPGQGLQFLFEYFSETQRNKGNFPGRFSGRQFSNSRSEMNVSTLELGDSALYLCASSPRSSYEQYFGPGTRLTVT.

The rearrangement joins TRBV20-1 to TRBJ2-7; 9 bases line up with TRBD1. With V trimmed by 3 bases and J by 5 bases, 11 bases remained unmatched. The CDR3 extends over 15 amino acids. CDR1 DFQATT and CDR2 SNEGSKA come from the germline V gene (reference sequence). Here the CDR3 DNA reads TGCAGTGCTAGCGATCGGACAGGGGCTTCCAACGAGCAGTACTTC. Amino acid sequence: CSASDRTGASNEQYF.

V and J are TRBV20-1 and TRBJ2-5; 8 nucleotides agree with TRBD1. In germline, CDR1 is DFQATT, CDR2 SNEGSKA (reference sequence). The CDR3 totals 18 residues. J was trimmed by 5 bases and V by 0 bases; bases with no gene match: 17. The CDR3 DNA sequence: TGCAGTGCTAGAGAGAGGGTTACACGGACAGGGAATAAGGAGACCCAGTACTTC. This translates into CSARERVTRTGNKETQYF.

This clone was observed many times. The same CDR3 is also encoded by other DNA sequences in this sample. The chain uses TRBV20-1 and TRBJ2-3; 11 nucleotides match TRBD2. This CDR3 is 16 amino acids long. CDR1 and CDR2 from the germline V gene are DFQATT and SNEGSKA (reference sequence). Trimming at V came to 5 bases and at J to 0 bases, leaving 7 bases not matched to a gene. In DNA form, the CDR3 reads TGCAGTGCTGATAGCGGGGGGGCCCCTAGCACAGATACGCAGTATTTT. This encodes CSADSGGAPSTDTQYF.

Many counts were recorded for this clone. This chain uses TRBV19 with TRBJ1-5, with D uncertain. This CDR3 has 15 residues. Germline loops: CDR1 LNHDA, CDR2 SQIVND (reference sequence). Trimming took off 6 bases at V and 7 bases at J, with 19 bases between the two ends. The CDR3 DNA sequence: TGTGCCAGTAGACCTTCCCGCGGAGGGTTGCAGCCCCAGCATTTT. Protein: CASRPSRGGLQPQHF.

This clone appeared many times. The J gene is TRBJ1-4, the V gene TRBV28, with D maybe TRBD1 (5 bases). This CDR3 is built from 17 residues. Trimming stripped 3 bases from V and 4 bases from J, with 18 bases between. Germline-derived CDR1 and CDR2 are MDHEN and SYDVKM. This CDR3 reads CASSLRSQGSHNEKLFF. The CDR3 coding sequence is TGTGCCAGCAGTTTGAGGTCCCAGGGCAGTCATAATGAAAAACTGTTTTTT.

This clone ranks as medium-sized. V usage is TRBV19 and J usage is TRBJ1-1; a possible D gene is TRBD1 (6 bases). CDR3 length: 15 residues. Looked up from germline, CDR1 is LNHDA and CDR2 is SQIVND (reference sequence). Trimming took 3 bases from V and 3 from J, leaving 14 bases between them. The DNA of the CDR3 is TGTGCCAGTAGTATTGCGGGGAGGACAGACACTGAAGCTTTCTTT. Translation: CASSIAGRTDTEAFF. Complete variable domain (other parts from reference TRBV19 and TRBJ1-1): DGGITQSPKYLFRKEGQNVTLSCEQNLNHDAMYWYRQDPGQGLRLIYYSQIVNDFQKGDIAEGYSVSREKKESFPLTVTSAQKNPTAFYLCASSIAGRTDTEAFFGQGTRLTVV.

Note on this clone: Being one base from a much bigger clone, this may be a read error. This likely comes from a read error, as the CDR3 has no conserved phenylalanine or tryptophan at its end. This chain joins TRBV10-2 and TRBJ1-1; D possibly corresponds to TRBD1 (5 bases). The CDR3 is made up of 15 amino acids. V lost 7 bases and J lost 2, with 17 bases in between. Germline values: CDR1 WSHSY, CDR2 SAAADI. CDR3 region: CASTSPGLENTEAFL. The DNA of the CDR3 is TGCGCCAGCACCAGCCCGGGGCTAGAAAACACTGAAGCTTTCCTT.

This clone was counted a single time. This sequence joins TRBV4-3 and TRBJ1-6; unclear D gene. V lost 0 bases and J lost 7, with 13 bases in between. CDR3 length: 16 amino acids. Looked up from germline, CDR1 is LGHNA and CDR2 is YSLEER. CDR3 nucleotides: TGCGCCAGCAGCCAAGATGGGAACGGTGTGAATTCACCCCTCCACTTT. As protein: CASSQDGNGVNSPLHF.

This clone was counted many times. This sequence may be a read error, since a much larger clone differs from it by one base. J is TRBJ1-5 and V is TRBV7-2; D unresolved. Germline V gene data show CDR1 as SGHTA and CDR2 as FQGNSA. Trimming shortened V by 6 bases and J by 3 bases, and 12 bases separated the two germline ends. This CDR3 is 14 amino acids long. CDR3 protein: CASSPVRFNQPQHF. CDR3 nucleotide sequence: TGTGCCAGCAGTCCGGTCAGATTCAATCAGCCCCAGCATTTT.

On this clone itself: An end of the junction differs from the germline gene, which may be a read error. V is TRBV24-1 and J is TRBJ1-2; D possibly corresponds to TRBD1 (6 bases). The CDR3 runs to 14 residues. Germline CDR1 and CDR2: KGHDR and SFDVKD. Written as DNA, the CDR3 is TGTGCCACCAGTGACCCTCAGGGGTGCTATTGCTACACCTTC. Its translation is CATSDPQGCYCYTF.

The chain couples TRBV19 to TRBJ2-1, with D possibly matching TRBD2 (7 bases). This CDR3 has 15 residues. CDR1 and CDR2 (germline): LNHDA, SQIVND (reference sequence). V lost 7 bases and J 5 bases, leaving 18 bases between the germline ends. The CDR3 nucleotides are TGTGCCAGTAAACATAGGGGGGGCCGTCACAATGAGCAGTTCTTC. Its protein product is CASKHRGGRHNEQFF.

Comments on this clone: It may be a read error: a sequence one base away is much more abundant. The rearrangement joins TRBV6-1 to TRBJ2-6, with TRBD1 identical over 7 bases. CDR1 and CDR2 from the germline V gene are MNHNS and SASEGT. The CDR3 sequence is 17 residues long. CDR3 amino acids: CASSTRTTGSGANALTF. In nucleotides, the CDR3 is TGTGCCAGCAGTACAAGAACGACAGGGTCTGGTGCCAACGCCCTGACTTTC.

This clone occurred many times. V and J are TRBV12-3 or TRBV12-4 and TRBJ2-5; 12 bases match TRBD2. Trimming cost V 5 bases and J 4 bases; bases outside gene matches: 5. This CDR3 contains 15 residues. The CDR3 loop reads CASSPGLAGRETQYF. CDR3 in DNA: TGTGCCAGCAGTCCAGGACTAGCGGGGCGAGAGACCCAGTACTTC.

There are a few counts of this clone. The rearrangement joins TRBV6-5 to TRBJ1-4, with TRBD1 as a possible D gene (5 bases). This CDR3 is built from 14 residues. Trimming stripped 4 bases from V and 4 bases from J, with 10 bases between. Germline values: CDR1 MNHEY, CDR2 SVGAGI. CDR3 nucleotide sequence: TGTGCCAGCAGTTCGGGGGAGCTTAATGAAAAACTGTTTTTT. The encoded protein is CASSSGELNEKLFF.

The rearrangement joins TRBV5-1 to TRBJ2-3; possibly TRBD1 or TRBD2 for D (5 bases each). This CDR3 comprises 17 residues. The V gene lost 0 bases and the J gene lost 2 bases, with 16 bases spanning the gap. The germline V gene has CDR1 SGHRS and CDR2 YFSETQ. The CDR3 protein is CASSLAVSVGTTDTQYF. CDR3 DNA sequence: TGCGCCAGCAGCTTGGCCGTCAGCGTGGGGACCACAGATACGCAGTATTTT.

This clone is classed as medium-sized. The chain carries TRBV6-2 or TRBV6-3 and TRBJ2-7; D is perhaps TRBD2 (5 bases). V lost 6 bases and J lost 2, with 5 bases in between. The CDR3 has 11 amino acids. Germline loops: CDR1 MNHEY, CDR2 SVGEGT. CDR3 loop: CASRGAYEQYF. The DNA of the CDR3 is TGTGCCAGCAGGGGAGCCTACGAGCAGTACTTC.

The gene calls are TRBV5-1 and TRBJ2-2, with D perhaps matching TRBD2 (6 bases). CDR3 length equals 17 residues. V shed 4 bases and J shed 5 bases, with 21 bases lying between them. The germline gives CDR1 SGHRS, CDR2 YFSETQ. The CDR3 here is CASSDALSRTNTGELFF. In DNA form, the CDR3 reads TGCGCCAGCAGCGACGCTCTGAGCAGGACTAATACCGGGGAGCTGTTTTTT.

In the case of this clone: This CDR3 is missing its conserved last phenylalanine or tryptophan, likely due to a read error. Because the CDR3's place on the DNA is in doubt, the DNA is left out and the CDR3 is given as listed by TCRdb. The J gene is TRBJ2-6, the V gene TRBV6-2 or TRBV6-3; the table's D gene call, TRBD1, was not cross checked with the DNA. Germline V lookup: CDR1 MNHEY, CDR2 SVGEGT. Termini included, the CDR3 measures 20 amino acids. The CDR3 loop reads CASSLFTGGAWYSGANVMTL.

The V call is TRBV2, the J call TRBJ1-5, with a possible D match to TRBD1 (6 bases). This CDR3 comprises 14 residues. Germline V gene data show CDR1 as SNHLY and CDR2 as FYNNEI. The V end lost 7 bases, the J end lost 9 bases, and 19 bases lay between the germline ends. DNA for the CDR3: TGTGCCAGCATTCTTTACAGGGTCTTCACGCCCCAGCATTTT. Residues: CASILYRVFTPQHF.

This clone was picked up many times. At one end, the junction sequence differs from germline, possibly due to a read error. V gene TRBV3-1 combines with J gene TRBJ1-1; D not certain. Germline V CDR1 and CDR2: LGHDT, YNNKEL (reference sequence). The CDR3 extends over 12 amino acids. The CDR3 sequence: CASSLPQDLPEF. The CDR3 bases are TGTGCCAGCAGCCTCCCCCAGGACCTGCCAGAGTTT.

This clone has a handful of counts. The junction does not match germline at one end; this may be a read error. Other DNA sequences in the sample encode the same CDR3. The genes are TRBV6-2 or TRBV6-3 and TRBJ2-3; D is perhaps TRBD2 (6 bases). The CDR3 totals 12 residues. Germline CDR1 and CDR2: MNHEY and SVGEGT. The CDR3, as DNA: TGTGCCAGCAGGTATTGGGGGGATACACAGTATTTT. Protein: CASRYWGDTQYF.

This clone has a count of ten or more. The V gene is TRBV5-1, the J gene TRBJ1-1; D is uncertain. Germline CDR1 SGHRS, CDR2 YFSETQ. The CDR3 contains 15 residues. V was trimmed by 2 bases and J by 0 bases, leaving 11 bases between them. CDR3 nucleotides: TGCGCCAGCAGCTTAGCTCTGGAAATGAACACTGAAGCTTTCTTT. Translation gives CASSLALEMNTEAFF.

This clone has ten or more counts. Other DNA sequences in this sample translate to the same CDR3. The V and J genes are TRBV3-1 and TRBJ1-5; the D gene is possibly TRBD1 (5 bases). Deletions cut 0 bases from V and 7 bases from J, with 10 bases between. The V gene's germline CDR1 is LGHDT and CDR2 YNNKEL (reference sequence). The CDR3 has 14 amino acids. The DNA of the CDR3 is TGTGCCAGCAGCCAAGACGGGGGGTGGCAGCCCCAGCATTTT. Its translation is CASSQDGGWQPQHF.

By share, this clone counts as medium-sized (0.01 to 0.1%). This chain uses TRBV3-1 with TRBJ2-3; 11 positions match TRBD2. CDR3 length: 16 amino acids. Germline V gene data show CDR1 as LGHDT and CDR2 as YNNKEL (reference sequence). Trimming cost V 0 bases and J 1 base; bases outside gene matches: 0. The CDR3 region has the DNA TGTGCCAGCAGCCAAGAACTAGCGGGGGGCACAGATACGCAGTATTTT. This sequence encodes CASSQELAGGTDTQYF.